The rows below give T cell receptor beta chains drawn from one sample of a study of shared clonotypes between healthy human individuals. The data were produced by immunoSEQ multiplex PCR, yet TCRdb's version contains in-frame clones alone and is incomplete. The data show about 2.5 million clones, roughly 90% seen once. Sequencing was carried out using naive CD4+ T cells from PBMCs. All receptors derive from a man aged 18 to 30 in good health. Some clones in this sample may be carry-over from other donors' samples. Each CDR3 is given with its conserved first and last residue. The order of the fields is D gene, V gene, J gene, clone size, CDR3 DNA, CDR3 protein. The D gene is left open where the match is weak. For some rows the clone size is stated as once, few or many, or as a class when expanded; others skip it.

D: -; V: TRBV11-2; J: TRBJ1-4; size: -; DNA: TGTGCCAGCAGCTTAGATCGGCGGGTCCTGGGTCATGAAAAACTGTTTTTT; CDR3: CASSLDRRVLGHEKLFF
D: -; V: TRBV29-1; J: TRBJ2-7; size: once; DNA: TGCAGCGTTGAGTTCCGGGGATCCCCCTACGAGCAGTACTTC; CDR3: CSVEFRGSPYEQYF
D: -; V: TRBV18; J: TRBJ1-2; size: -; DNA: TGTGCCAGCTCACCGGTACAGGGTCGAGGGAATGGCTACACCTTC; CDR3: CASSPVQGRGNGYTF
D: TRBD2; V: TRBV25-1; J: TRBJ2-3; size: -; DNA: TGTGCCAGCTCCTCCCTAGCGGACAGCACAGATACGCAGTATTTT; CDR3: CASSSLADSTDTQYF
D: TRBD1; V: TRBV28; J: TRBJ1-3; size: -; DNA: TGTGCCAGCAGTTTACTGCGTCAGGGGGTAACCATATATTTT; CDR3: CASSLLRQGVTIYF
D: TRBD2; V: TRBV4-3; J: TRBJ2-3; size: -; DNA: TGCGCCAGCAGCCAACGGACTAGCGATACGCAGTATTTT; CDR3: CASSQRTSDTQYF
D: TRBD1; V: TRBV11-2; J: TRBJ1-3; size: -; DNA: TGTGCCAGCAGCTCAGTCACAGGGGGTTCTGGAAACACCATATATTTT; CDR3: CASSSVTGGSGNTIYF
D: -; V: TRBV5-6; J: TRBJ2-1; size: -; DNA: TGTGCCAGCAGCTTGTTAGGGGATGAGCAGTTCTTC; CDR3: CASSLLGDEQFF
D: -; V: TRBV10-2; J: TRBJ1-4; size: -; DNA: TGCGCCAGCAGGAGGGAGTACAGTGGCAAACTGTTTTTT; CDR3: CASRREYSGKLFF
D: -; V: TRBV7-2; J: TRBJ2-7; size: -; DNA: TGTGCCAGCAGCTTAGACCAGTTCGTCGAGCAGTACTTC; CDR3: CASSLDQFVEQYF
D: -; V: TRBV4-3; J: TRBJ2-3; size: -; DNA: TGCGCCAGCAGCCAAGGTTTTTACGGAAGCACAGATACGCAGTATTTT; CDR3: CASSQGFYGSTDTQYF
D: TRBD1; V: TRBV5-1; J: TRBJ2-7; size: -; DNA: TGCGCCAGCACTTTCACAGGGGTAGGAGGCGAGCAGTACTTC; CDR3: CASTFTGVGGEQYF
D: TRBD2; V: TRBV5-5; J: TRBJ2-7; size: -; DNA: TGTGCCAGCAGCTGGGCCACTAGCGGGAGGAACCACGAGCAGTACTTC; CDR3: CASSWATSGRNHEQYF
D: -; V: TRBV5-4; J: TRBJ2-7; size: -; DNA: TGTGCCAGCAGCCCCATCCCTCAGGGCTTCTACGAGCAGTACTTC; CDR3: CASSPIPQGFYEQYF
D: -; V: TRBV5-1; J: TRBJ2-5; size: few; DNA: TGCGCCAGCACCCCCCCAGGGAGCTCGGAGACCCAGTACTTC; CDR3: CASTPPGSSETQYF
D: -; V: TRBV9; J: TRBJ1-1; size: -; DNA: TGTGCCAGCAGCGTAGTAAGCTATCCTGGGACTGAAGCTTTCTTT; CDR3: CASSVVSYPGTEAFF
D: -; V: TRBV10-3; J: TRBJ2-2; size: -; DNA: TGTGCCATCAGTGACCCCAGTGGTATTTCGGCCGGGGAGCTGTTTTTT; CDR3: CAISDPSGISAGELFF
D: TRBD1; V: TRBV5-1; J: TRBJ2-5; size: -; DNA: TGCGCCAGCAGCTTAACAGGGGTAGAGACCCAGTACTTC; CDR3: CASSLTGVETQYF
D: -; V: TRBV2; J: TRBJ1-2; size: -; DNA: TGTGCCAGCAGCCCCGAGGGCACCTTTAACTATGGCTACACCTTC; CDR3: CASSPEGTFNYGYTF
D: -; V: TRBV2; J: TRBJ2-7; size: -; DNA: TGTGCCAGCAGTGTCGAGGGGCTAGGCGAGCAGTACTTC; CDR3: CASSVEGLGEQYF
D: -; V: TRBV28; J: TRBJ1-2; size: few; DNA: TGTGCCAGCAGTTTAGTCGGGGGGGCGGATGGCTACACCTTC; CDR3: CASSLVGGADGYTF
D: -; V: TRBV5-4; J: TRBJ1-4; size: -; DNA: TGTGCCAGCAGCCAGATGGGGGTAGAGGGGAAACTGTTTTTT; CDR3: CASSQMGVEGKLFF
D: TRBD1; V: TRBV28; J: TRBJ1-2; size: -; DNA: TGTGCCAGCAGCGCGGACAGGGTGTCTTATGGCTACACCTTC; CDR3: CASSADRVSYGYTF
D: TRBD1; V: TRBV14; J: TRBJ2-1; size: -; DNA: TGTGCCAGCAGCCAACCCGGGACAGGGACCTACAATGAGCAGTTCTTC; CDR3: CASSQPGTGTYNEQFF
D: TRBD2; V: TRBV6-5; J: TRBJ2-3; size: -; DNA: TGTGCTAGCAGTTCTAGCGGGAGCGCAGATACGCAGTATTTT; CDR3: CASSSSGSADTQYF
D: -; V: TRBV12-5; J: TRBJ2-7; size: -; DNA: TGTGCTAGTGGTCCCGACGGATCCTACGAGCAGTACTTC; CDR3: CASGPDGSYEQYF
D: TRBD2; V: TRBV4-3; J: TRBJ2-7; size: -; DNA: TGCGCCAGCAGCCAAGATCTCGGAACTAGCGGGGGTACCTACGAGCAGTACTTC; CDR3: CASSQDLGTSGGTYEQYF
D: -; V: TRBV15; J: TRBJ1-4; size: -; DNA: TGTGCCACCAGCAGCCGAGCAACTAATGAAAAACTGTTTTTT; CDR3: CATSSRATNEKLFF
D: TRBD1; V: TRBV2; J: TRBJ2-7; size: -; DNA: TGTGCCAGCAGTGGCCAAGGGACAGGGGCCTACGAGCAGTACTTC; CDR3: CASSGQGTGAYEQYF
D: -; V: TRBV28; J: TRBJ2-3; size: -; DNA: TGTGCCAGCAGTTCAGGGACATTTACGCAGTATTTT; CDR3: CASSSGTFTQYF
D: -; V: TRBV28; J: TRBJ2-7; size: -; DNA: TGTGCCAGCAGTCCTTTAGCGTCTAACGAGCAGTACTTC; CDR3: CASSPLASNEQYF
D: TRBD2; V: TRBV5-1; J: TRBJ2-1; size: -; DNA: TGCGCCAGCAGCTACCTCGGCGGGAGCAATCCAAGCGAGCAGTTCTTC; CDR3: CASSYLGGSNPSEQFF
D: -; V: TRBV28; J: TRBJ2-3; size: -; DNA: TGTGCCACGAACTGGGAGAGCACAGATACGCAGTATTTT; CDR3: CATNWESTDTQYF
D: -; V: TRBV15; J: TRBJ1-2; size: -; DNA: TGTGCCACCAGCAGAGACCGCCAAAAAACAAATGGCTACACCTTC; CDR3: CATSRDRQKTNGYTF
D: -; V: TRBV27; J: TRBJ2-1; size: once; DNA: TGTGCCAGCAGCCCAACCCGGAGCGCCCTATACAATGAGCAGTTCTTC; CDR3: CASSPTRSALYNEQFF
D: -; V: TRBV9; J: TRBJ2-3; size: -; DNA: TGTGCCAGCAGCGCCCCTACAGATACGCAGTATTTT; CDR3: CASSAPTDTQYF
D: -; V: TRBV5-4; J: TRBJ1-1; size: -; DNA: TGTGCCAGCAGCTTGGGCGGCAGAGTTGAGGCTGAAGCTTTCTTT; CDR3: CASSLGGRVEAEAFF
D: TRBD1; V: TRBV5-4; J: TRBJ1-1; size: once; DNA: TGTGCCAGCAGCGACCGACAGGGCTACGCTACTGAAGCTTTCTTT; CDR3: CASSDRQGYATEAFF
D: TRBD2; V: TRBV4-3; J: TRBJ2-7; size: -; DNA: TGCGCCAGCAGCCAAGATGGGGTAGCGGGAGATGTTGGCTACGAGCAGTACTTC; CDR3: CASSQDGVAGDVGYEQYF
D: -; V: TRBV11-3; J: TRBJ2-1; size: -; DNA: TGTGCCAGCAGCTCAAGTGGGGGGTACAATGAGCAGTTCTTC; CDR3: CASSSSGGYNEQFF
D: TRBD1; V: TRBV19; J: TRBJ1-1; size: -; DNA: TGTGCCACCTCAGGACAGGGGGCGGCAACTGAAGCTTTCTTT; CDR3: CATSGQGAATEAFF
D: TRBD1; V: TRBV2; J: TRBJ2-7; size: -; DNA: TGTGCCAGCGGGGGACAGGGCCCCCTCCACGAGCAGTACTTC; CDR3: CASGGQGPLHEQYF
D: -; V: TRBV28; J: TRBJ1-5; size: -; DNA: TGTGCCAGTAGGGGGGCAAGCAATCAGCCCCAGCATTTT; CDR3: CASRGASNQPQHF
D: TRBD1; V: TRBV19; J: TRBJ1-5; size: -; DNA: TGTGCCAGTAGAGAGGACAGGGGCACTCGCAAACATTTT; CDR3: CASREDRGTRKHF
D: TRBD1; V: TRBV19; J: TRBJ1-2; size: -; DNA: TGTGCCAGTAAGGCACAGGGGGACGGGGGCTATGGCTACACCTTC; CDR3: CASKAQGDGGYGYTF
D: TRBD1; V: TRBV29-1; J: TRBJ2-5; size: -; DNA: TGCAGCGTCGGGACAGGGGGCAGGGAGACCCAGTACTTC; CDR3: CSVGTGGRETQYF
D: -; V: TRBV7-9; J: TRBJ2-7; size: once; DNA: TGTGCCAGCAGCTTGAGCTACGAGCAGTACTTC; CDR3: CASSLSYEQYF
D: -; V: TRBV6-5; J: TRBJ1-3; size: -; DNA: TGTGCCAGCAGTTACTCTACGGGTACTGGAAACACCATATATTTT; CDR3: CASSYSTGTGNTIYF
D: TRBD2; V: TRBV7-7; J: TRBJ2-2; size: -; DNA: TGTGCCAGCAGCCCCCAACGAGGGCTAGCGGGCGACACCGGGGAGCTGTTTTTT; CDR3: CASSPQRGLAGDTGELFF
D: TRBD2; V: TRBV20-1; J: TRBJ2-7; size: -; DNA: TGCAGTGGGGGACTAGCGCGGGAGCAGTACTTC; CDR3: CSGGLAREQYF
D: TRBD1; V: TRBV9; J: TRBJ1-3; size: -; DNA: TGTGCCAGCAGCGTGGCACCGACAGGGCGTTCTGGAAACACCATATATTTT; CDR3: CASSVAPTGRSGNTIYF